This T cell receptor (beta chain) originates from a study of cytomegalovirus exposure and HLA in healthy donors. The study, taken as a whole, reports: Researchers catalogued some 160 TCR beta chains as cytomegalovirus-associated. One later analysis reportedly identified an Asian-associated ancestry cluster that showed fewer N-insertions than the 666-donor mean.

In regard to this clone: Its antigen is undetermined.

The PCR had 60 Vbeta and 13 Jbeta primers. Profiling relied on immunoSEQ multiplex PCR, and the TCRdb table lists in-frame clones only, not all of them. Of 160,000 or so clones in the sample, over 80% were seen once. The V gene's germline CDR1 is SGHNT and CDR2 YYREEE (reference sequence). The CDR3 contains 15 residues. Trimming took 3 bases from V and 3 from J, leaving 13 bases between them. The study sampled nominally healthy donors, though unrecorded immune exposures were likely. Source material: PBMCs. This clonotype was obtained from a male donor in good health and CMV-seropositive. The chain carries TRBV5-4 and TRBJ2-1; no definite D call. CDR3 residues: CASSSVAEFYNEQFF. The CDR3, as DNA: TGTGCCAGCAGCTCGGTAGCAGAGTTCTACAATGAGCAGTTCTTC.